This TCR beta chain is from a study of control samples from healthy donors and cancer patients. In its sample, this clone is medium-sized. The protocol was immunoSEQ multiplex PCR, while the TCRdb copy is restricted to in-frame clones and leaves out a portion. The table shows under 140,000 clones, with roughly 90% occurring only once. Trimming cost V 6 bases and J 5 bases, with 16 bases left between them. Germline values: CDR1 SNHLY, CDR2 FYNNEI. This CDR3 has 14 residues. This clonotype was obtained from a woman aged 55-70 years with lung cancer. The genes are TRBV2 and TRBJ2-5; D tentatively fits TRBD1 or TRBD2 (5 bases each). The sample consisted of PBMCs. The CDR3 DNA is TGTGCCAGCAGCCCAGAGAGGGGAGAGGAGACCCAGTACTTC. This sequence encodes CASSPERGEETQYF.